This entry lists 29 T cell receptor beta chains sequenced from one sample in a study of T cells after posttransplantation cyclophosphamide. Treatment was busulfan-fludarabine conditioning, a marrow graft, and cyclophosphamide on days +3 and +4. Clones were sequenced by immunoSEQ multiplex PCR, and TCRdb holds only the in-frame ones, with some missing. The sample yields tens of thousands of clones, without any singletons. The specimen was PBMCs, collected after allogeneic stem cell transplant with posttransplant cyclophosphamide. The receptors shown here come from a young adult male patient who received an allogeneic stem cell transplant from a related donor, was CMV-positive, and had no GVHD. Some T cells here may be from the graft donor.

This clone was seen many times. The chain couples TRBV28 to TRBJ2-5, with 11 nucleotides matching TRBD2. The V and J ends lost 4 bases and 4 bases, in that order; junction bases with no gene match: 5. This CDR3 has 15 residues. Per the germline V gene, CDR1 is MDHEN and CDR2 is SYDVKM. The CDR3 sequence is CASSSTSGSLETQYF. In nucleotides, the CDR3 is TGTGCCAGCAGTTCTACTAGCGGGAGTTTAGAGACCCAGTACTTC.

Ten or more counts support this clone. The rearrangement links TRBV27 to TRBJ1-4, with 9 bases identical to TRBD1. CDR1 is MNHEY, CDR2 SMNVEV, per germline (reference sequence). The CDR3 is 15 residues long. Losses at the gene ends were 6 bases for V and 8 bases for J; bases not matched to a gene: 10. The CDR3 here is CASRDAGTGREKLFF. The CDR3 nucleotides read TGTGCCAGCAGAGACGCCGGGACAGGGCGGGAAAAACTGTTTTTT. Filled out from reference TRBV27 and TRBJ1-4, the complete variable domain reads EAQVTQNPRYLITVTGKKLTVTCSQNMNHEYMSWYRQDPGLGLRQIYYSMNVEVTDKGDVPEGYKVSRKEKRNFPLILESPSPNQTSLYFCASRDAGTGREKLFFGSGTQLSVL.

This clone was seen ten or more times. This chain joins TRBV7-3 and TRBJ2-1; D is perhaps TRBD2 (5 bases). Trimming took 4 bases from V and 8 from J, leaving 9 bases between them. The CDR3 is made up of 12 amino acids. CDR1 and CDR2 from the germline V gene are SGHTA and FQGTGA. CDR3 bases: TGTGCCAGCAGCTCTGCGGGCTATGAGCAGTTCTTC. Translated: CASSSAGYEQFF.

This clone was found many times. The CDR3 loop reads CASSPVAGLSSYEQYF. The CDR3 nucleotides read TGTGCCAGTAGCCCTGTCGCGGGGCTAAGCTCCTACGAGCAGTACTTC. The rearrangement links TRBV19 to TRBJ2-7, with a weak D call TRBD2 (6 bases). The V gene lost 6 bases and the J gene lost 0 bases, with 18 bases spanning the gap. Per germline, CDR1 LNHDA and CDR2 SQIVND (reference sequence). The CDR3 runs to 16 residues.

This clone was seen repeatedly, ten times or more. The chain couples TRBV30 to TRBJ2-7; D is unresolved. Trimming left V 2 bases short and J 4 bases short, with 6 bases between. CDR1 and CDR2 from the germline V gene are GTSNPN and SVGIG (reference sequence). The CDR3 runs 11 residues. The DNA of the CDR3 is TGTGCCTGGAGTCCATCATACGAGCAGTACTTC. Its protein product is CAWSPSYEQYF. The variable domain in full, with the rest retrieved from reference TRBV30 and TRBJ2-7, is SQTIHQWPATLVQPVGSPLSLECTVEGTSNPNLYWYRQAAGRGLQLLFYSVGIGQISSEVPQNLSASRPQDRQFILSSKKLLLSDSGFYLCAWSPSYEQYFGPGTRLTVT.

This clone was observed many times. The chain is built from TRBV11-2 and TRBJ2-1; 7 bases fit TRBD1. CDR1 and CDR2 from the germline V gene are SGHAT and FQNNGV. With V trimmed by 5 bases and J by 12 bases, 10 bases remained unmatched. The CDR3 is 13 amino acids. The CDR3 coding sequence is TGTGCCAGCAGCGCGCGACAGGGAATGGGGCAGTTCTTC. Translated, it gives CASSARQGMGQFF.

This clone was seen many times. The V and J genes are TRBV6-5 and TRBJ1-3; D is unresolved. Germline V CDR1 and CDR2: MNHEY, SVGAGI. V was pared by 0 bases and J by 3 bases, with 6 bases between. The CDR3 loop spans 14 amino acids. The CDR3 reads CASSYSRGGNTIYF. DNA of the CDR3: TGTGCCAGCAGTTACTCGAGAGGTGGAAACACCATATATTTT.

In this sample, this clone turned up a few times. V is TRBV7-3 and J is TRBJ2-1; TRBD2 matches at 7 bases. V gave up 0 bases and J gave up 2 bases; unmatched junction bases: 1. Per germline, CDR1 SGHTA and CDR2 FQGTGA. This CDR3 is 15 amino acids long. The CDR3: CASSLTAGPYNEQFF. CDR3 bases: TGTGCCAGCAGCTTAACAGCGGGGCCCTACAATGAGCAGTTCTTC. The full variable domain, its missing parts supplied by reference TRBV7-3 and TRBJ2-1, is GAGVSQTPSNKVTEKGKYVELRCDPISGHTALYWYRQSLGQGPEFLIYFQGTGAADDSGLPNDRFFAVRPEGSVSTLKIQRTERGDSAVYLCASSLTAGPYNEQFFGPGTRLTVL.

This clone was seen ten or more times. The chain couples TRBV19 to TRBJ1-1, with a tentative D call TRBD1 (5 bases). CDR3 length: 14 amino acids. V was clipped by 9 bases and J by 1 base, with 15 bases between them. Germline V gene data show CDR1 as LNHDA and CDR2 as SQIVND (reference sequence). Here the CDR3 reads CASLETVSNTEAFF. The CDR3 region has the DNA TGTGCCAGCCTCGAGACAGTTTCGAACACTGAAGCTTTCTTT.

The table lists this clone with many counts. V is TRBV9 and J is TRBJ2-1; a weak D match, TRBD2 (5 bases). The V end was cut by 0 bases, the J end by 3 bases, with 13 bases between. The CDR3 has 16 residues. Germline CDR1 SGDLS, CDR2 YYNGEE. CDR3 amino acids: CASSVDSSGIYNEQFF. CDR3 coding DNA: TGTGCCAGCAGCGTAGATTCGAGCGGAATCTACAATGAGCAGTTCTTC.

This clone came up a few times. The CDR3 ends on some other residue instead of the conserved phenylalanine or tryptophan, so this is likely a read error. CDR3 bases: TGTGCCAGCAGCCAAGAGAGGGGGTATTCAGACAGGGGTTTTGGCTACACCCTC. Residues: CASSQERGYSDRGFGYTL. This sequence joins TRBV4-2 and TRBJ1-2; 8 bases map to TRBD1. CDR3 length: 18 amino acids. The ends lost 0 bases at V and 7 bases at J; junction bases unmatched: 16. Germline V lookup: CDR1 LGHNA, CDR2 YNFKEQ.

This clone was recorded many times. This chain connects TRBV4-1 to TRBJ2-7, with TRBD2 identical over 9 bases. Unmatched junction bases numbered 4, after V lost 4 bases and J lost 0 bases. Per germline, CDR1 MGHRA and CDR2 YSYEKL. There are 15 residues in the CDR3. The CDR3 nucleotides are TGCGCCAGCAGCCGACCGACTAGCGGCTCCTACGAGCAGTACTTC. This sequence encodes CASSRPTSGSYEQYF.

This clone was detected many times. The chain uses TRBV5-3 and TRBJ1-6; TRBD1 might be the D (6 bases). TRBV5-3 is noted as an ORF with a role that remains uncertain. The length of the CDR3 is 17 residues. V lost 5 bases and J 5 bases, leaving 20 bases between the germline ends. CDR3: CARSNSRGKGNNSPLHF. As DNA, the CDR3 is TGTGCCAGAAGTAACTCGAGGGGGAAGGGGAATAATTCACCCCTCCACTTT.

Ten or more counts support this clone. The chain uses TRBV5-6 and TRBJ2-7, with D perhaps matching TRBD2 (5 bases). Trimming stripped 0 bases from V and 0 bases from J, with 7 bases between. The germline V gene has CDR1 SGHDT and CDR2 YYEEEE. The CDR3 spans 14 residues. The CDR3 region has the DNA TGTGCCAGCAGCTTGGAAGGGAGCTCCTACGAGCAGTACTTC. Its translation is CASSLEGSSYEQYF.

This clone was seen at least ten times. The chain combines TRBV18 with TRBJ2-7; TRBD1 might be the D (5 bases). The germline V gene has CDR1 KGHSH and CDR2 LQKENI. There are 13 residues in the CDR3. Trimming took off 3 bases at V and 5 bases at J, with 11 bases between the two ends. In DNA form, the CDR3 reads TGTGCCAGCTCACCCCGAGACAGTCACGAGCAGTACTTC. Translated: CASSPRDSHEQYF.

At least ten counts were recorded for this clone. The chain carries TRBV30 and TRBJ1-5; possibly TRBD1 for D (5 bases). The CDR3 runs 14 residues. The germline V gene encodes CDR1 GTSNPN and CDR2 SVGIG (reference sequence). V was trimmed by 1 base and J by 6 bases, leaving 13 bases between them. The CDR3 here is CAWSGPSGFQPQHF. The CDR3 bases are TGTGCCTGGAGTGGCCCATCAGGGTTTCAGCCCCAGCATTTT.

This clone was counted at least ten times. The V gene is TRBV7-2, the J gene TRBJ2-3; D is uncertain. V dropped 5 bases and J dropped 3 bases, with 3 bases sitting between them. The CDR3 has 11 residues. CDR1 is SGHTA, CDR2 FQGNSA, per germline. The CDR3 bases are TGTGCCAGCAGCCTTACAGATACGCAGTATTTT. This translates into CASSLTDTQYF.

Many counts were recorded for this clone. The chain carries TRBV7-3 and TRBJ1-1; 7 bases line up with TRBD1. Per germline, CDR1 SGHTA and CDR2 FQGTGA. After removal of 1 base from V and 4 bases from J, the junction contained 3 bases not matched to a gene. The CDR3 has 14 amino acids. The CDR3, as DNA: TGTGCCAGCAGCTTAAAGCCAGGGGGCACTGAAGCTTTCTTT. Its translation: CASSLKPGGTEAFF.

This clone was counted at least ten times. DNA of the CDR3: TGTGCCAGCACCCAATGGGGGGGGACTGGAAACACCATATATTTT. Its translation: CASTQWGGTGNTIYF. V is TRBV21-1 and J is TRBJ1-3. TRBV21-1 is reported as a pseudogene. The CDR3 spans 15 residues.

This clone was observed at least ten times. V and J are TRBV5-1 and TRBJ2-7; 7 nucleotides agree with TRBD1. This CDR3 has 16 amino acids. Germline CDR1 and CDR2: SGHRS and YFSETQ. Unmatched junction bases numbered 8, after V lost 0 bases and J lost 2 bases. The CDR3 nucleotides are TGCGCCAGCAGCTTGGCGGGACAGAAGAACACCTACGAGCAGTACTTC. Encoded protein: CASSLAGQKNTYEQYF.

This clone appeared many times. The same CDR3 is also encoded by other DNA sequences in this sample. The chain joins TRBV19 to TRBJ2-2, with 7 nucleotides matching TRBD1. Germline V gives CDR1 LNHDA, CDR2 SQIVND (reference sequence). This CDR3 comprises 15 residues. Trimming took 3 bases from V and 1 from J; bases not matched to a gene: 2. The CDR3 DNA reads TGTGCCAGTAGTATTACAGGGGAGAACACCGGGGAGCTGTTTTTT. This sequence encodes CASSITGENTGELFF. The full variable domain, completed using reference TRBV19 and TRBJ2-2, is DGGITQSPKYLFRKEGQNVTLSCEQNLNHDAMYWYRQDPGQGLRLIYYSQIVNDFQKGDIAEGYSVSREKKESFPLTVTSAQKNPTAFYLCASSITGENTGELFFGEGSRLTVL.

This clone has a count of ten or more. The V call is TRBV2, the J call TRBJ1-1; D is unclear. V was clipped by 4 bases and J by 2 bases, with 8 bases between them. Germline V gene lookup returns CDR1 SNHLY and CDR2 FYNNEI. This CDR3 contains 13 residues. The CDR3 DNA reads as TGTGCCAGCAGTGCCCTGCGAAACACTGAAGCTTTCTTT. This translates into CASSALRNTEAFF.

This rearrangement joins TRBV28 to TRBJ1-2; 10 bases agree with TRBD1. Losses at the gene ends were 7 bases for V and 8 bases for J; bases not matched to a gene: 10. The CDR3 consists of 14 residues. Germline V lookup: CDR1 MDHEN, CDR2 SYDVKM. The CDR3 sequence: CASTHQGQGFGYTF. The CDR3 bases are TGTGCCAGCACCCACCAGGGACAGGGGTTCGGCTACACCTTC.

Many counts were recorded for this clone. The genes are TRBV5-4 and TRBJ1-5; D not resolved. With 2 bases removed from V and 6 bases from J, the gap between germline ends came to 6 bases. Germline CDR1 and CDR2: SGHNT and YYREEE (reference sequence). The CDR3 runs 12 residues. The CDR3 sequence is CASSFSGQPQHF. CDR3 DNA: TGTGCCAGCAGCTTTTCCGGTCAGCCCCAGCATTTT.

This clone was counted at least ten times. This sequence joins TRBV7-2 and TRBJ1-2; TRBD1 aligns across 7 bases. Germline CDR1 and CDR2: SGHTA and FQGNSA. After removal of 1 base from V and 8 bases from J, the junction contained 7 bases not matched to a gene. This CDR3 spans 14 amino acids. DNA of the CDR3: TGTGCCAGCAGCTTAGGACAGGGTGGGGGGGGCTACACCTTC. Its protein is CASSLGQGGGGYTF.

This clone was detected ten times or more. The genes are TRBV19 and TRBJ2-1, with TRBD1 matching 7 bases. V shed 2 bases and J 4 bases; nucleotides not matched to a gene: 8. Germline V gene lookup returns CDR1 LNHDA and CDR2 SQIVND (reference sequence). This CDR3 spans 16 amino acids. CDR3 loop: CASSINRGPVYNEQFF. CDR3 nucleotide sequence: TGTGCCAGTAGTATAAACAGGGGACCCGTATACAATGAGCAGTTCTTC.

There are many counts of this clone. V gene TRBV6-5 combines with J gene TRBJ2-3; no reliable D call. V was trimmed by 4 bases and J by 0 bases, leaving 8 bases between them. Germline assignment: CDR1 MNHEY and CDR2 SVGAGI. The CDR3 contains 14 residues. The chain's CDR3 is CASSSDGSTDTQYF. CDR3 in DNA: TGTGCCAGCAGTTCAGACGGGAGCACAGATACGCAGTATTTT.

This clone came up many times. The V call is TRBV5-1, the J call TRBJ2-7; 7 bases map to TRBD1. Germline loops: CDR1 SGHRS, CDR2 YFSETQ. This CDR3 comprises 16 residues. With 4 bases clipped from V and 2 bases from J, the junction kept 12 bases outside the gene matches. CDR3 nucleotides: TGCGCCAGCAGCAGAGCCGGACAGGCGGGTACCTACGAGCAGTACTTC. Its translation is CASSRAGQAGTYEQYF. Based on the CDR3 plus reference TRBV5-1 and TRBJ2-7, the full variable domain is KAGVTQTPRYLIKTRGQQVTLSCSPISGHRSVSWYQQTPGQGLQFLFEYFSETQRNKGNFPGRFSGRQFSNSRSEMNVSTLELGDSALYLCASSRAGQAGTYEQYFGPGTRLTVT.

This clone was seen many times. The chain is built from TRBV28 and TRBJ2-7, with TRBD1 identical over 7 bases. The ends lost 5 bases at V and 0 bases at J; junction bases unmatched: 7. CDR3 length: 15 amino acids. CDR1 is MDHEN and CDR2 is SYDVKM in the germline V gene. The CDR3 here is CASSPRTGISYEQYF. The CDR3 DNA sequence: TGTGCCAGCAGTCCAAGGACAGGTATCTCCTACGAGCAGTACTTC.